A single sample gave rise to the 24 T cell receptor beta chains below, sequenced in a study of T cell repertoires in cytomegalovirus infection. TCRdb passed the reads through MiXCR, listing each CDR3 protein once. The repertoire holds fewer than 200,000 distinct CDR3 sequences, roughly a fifth seen once, with around 3.2% in the top ten. The sequencing sample was made of PBMCs. These TCRs come from a human donor in good health (CMV status not recorded). Some clones in this sample may be carry-over from other donors' samples.

Many counts were recorded for this clonotype. This chain links TRBV7-9 with TRBJ1-1; D uncertain. Germline lookup yields CDR1 SEHNR and CDR2 FQNEAQ (reference sequence). The CDR3 is 14 residues long. V was trimmed by 4 bases and J by 2 bases, leaving 11 bases between them. The CDR3 protein is CASSSQVINTEAFF. The DNA of the CDR3 is TGTGCCAGCAGCTCCCAGGTTATCAACACTGAAGCTTTCTTT.

This clonotype appeared many times. The chain combines TRBV6-6 with TRBJ1-6; 9 bases agree with TRBD1. Germline V CDR1 and CDR2: MNHNY, SVGAGI (reference sequence). Germline trimming cut 6 bases from V and 1 base from J; bases unmatched to any gene: 1. CDR3 length: 15 amino acids. The CDR3 spells CASRDRGSYNSPLHF. The DNA of the CDR3 is TGTGCCAGCAGGGACAGGGGATCCTATAATTCACCCCTCCACTTT.

This clonotype occurred many times. This chain connects TRBV7-2 to TRBJ1-2, with 9 positions matching TRBD1. This CDR3 comprises 13 residues. The V gene's germline CDR1 is SGHTA and CDR2 FQGNSA. V trimming: 5 bases; J trimming: 7 bases; junction bases outside the gene matches: 5. The CDR3 region is CASSRDRARGYTF. The DNA for the CDR3 is TGTGCCAGCAGCAGGGACAGGGCTCGTGGCTACACCTTC.

This chain uses TRBV11-2 with TRBJ1-1; D call uncertain. This CDR3 is built from 12 residues. Trimming pared 4 bases from V and 11 bases from J, leaving 14 bases between. Germline V CDR1 and CDR2: SGHAT, FQNNGV. This CDR3 reads CASSSGPEDAFF. The CDR3 DNA reads as TGTGCCAGCAGCTCCGGGCCCGAAGACGCTTTCTTT.

V gene TRBV19 combines with J gene TRBJ2-1; no reliable D call. The CDR3 sequence is 12 residues long. The germline V gene has CDR1 LNHDA and CDR2 SQIVND (reference sequence). Trimming took 3 bases from V and 7 from J, leaving 7 bases between them. CDR3 loop: CASSMYGNEQFF. CDR3 in DNA: TGTGCCAGTAGTATGTACGGGAATGAGCAGTTCTTC.

In this sample, this clonotype turned up many times. This chain uses TRBV28 with TRBJ2-7; no clear D gene. The CDR3 runs 15 residues. Germline loops: CDR1 MDHEN, CDR2 SYDVKM. Trimming took 2 bases from V and 5 from J, leaving 16 bases between them. CDR3 in DNA: TGTGCCAGCAGTTTACTCGGGTCCGTAGTACACGAGCAGTACTTC. This sequence encodes CASSLLGSVVHEQYF.

This clonotype has just a few counts. This chain joins TRBV18 and TRBJ2-2; D gene ambiguous. Trimming left V 1 base short and J 2 bases short, with 8 bases between. This CDR3 has 15 residues. Germline CDR1 and CDR2: KGHSH and LQKENI. The CDR3 is CASSPLDQNTGELFF. The CDR3, as DNA: TGTGCCAGCTCACCACTGGACCAAAACACCGGGGAGCTGTTTTTT.

The rearrangement links TRBV5-5 to TRBJ1-3; possible D gene TRBD1, 5 bases. The CDR3 loop spans 16 amino acids. Trimming stripped 4 bases from V and 0 bases from J, with 14 bases between. CDR1 and CDR2 from the germline V gene are SGHKS and YYEKEE (reference sequence). This CDR3 reads CASSLSTGDSGNTIYF. The CDR3 DNA reads as TGTGCCAGCAGCCTTTCTACAGGTGACTCTGGAAACACCATATATTTT.

The rearrangement uses TRBV7-9 and TRBJ2-1; D unresolved. The germline V gene has CDR1 SEHNR and CDR2 FQNEAQ (reference sequence). This CDR3 is 14 amino acids long. V lost 1 base to trimming and J lost 5 bases, with 9 bases between them. CDR3 bases: TGTGCCAGCAGCTTAGGCGACCCCAACAATGAGCAGTTCTTC. Its translation is CASSLGDPNNEQFF. The full variable domain, its missing parts supplied by reference TRBV7-9 and TRBJ2-1, is DTGVSQNPRHKITKRGQNVTFRCDPISEHNRLYWYRQTLGQGPEFLTYFQNEAQLEKSRLLSDRFSAERPKGSFSTLEIQRTEQGDSAMYLCASSLGDPNNEQFFGPGTRLTVL.

This clonotype showed up just a few times. V and J are TRBV6-4 and TRBJ2-3, with TRBD2 identical over 10 bases. With 0 bases clipped from V and 4 bases from J, the junction kept 1 base outside the gene matches. Germline V gives CDR1 MRHNA, CDR2 SNTAGT. This CDR3 has 15 residues. The CDR3 coding sequence is TGTGCCAGCAGTGACTCAGCGGGGGGGCCAGATACGCAGTATTTT. This gives the protein CASSDSAGGPDTQYF.

The rearrangement uses TRBV29-1 and TRBJ2-7; TRBD1 matches at 10 bases. CDR3 size: 13 residues. Germline CDR1 reads SQVTM; CDR2 reads ANQGSEA. With 2 bases clipped from V and 4 bases from J, the junction kept 2 bases outside the gene matches. This CDR3 reads CSVETGQGYEQYF. CDR3 bases: TGCAGCGTTGAAACGGGACAGGGGTACGAGCAGTACTTC.

A single count supports this clonotype. V gene TRBV27 combines with J gene TRBJ2-1, with 7 bases lining up with TRBD2. The CDR3 contains 16 residues. Germline V gives CDR1 MNHEY, CDR2 SMNVEV (reference sequence). V was clipped by 1 base and J by 3 bases; unmatched bases: 6. This CDR3 reads CASSLWGGSCYNEQFF. DNA of the CDR3: TGTGCCAGCAGTTTATGGGGGGGGAGCTGCTACAATGAGCAGTTCTTC.

The J gene is TRBJ1-2, the V gene TRBV18, with D unresolved. CDR1 is KGHSH, CDR2 LQKENI, per germline. The V gene lost 0 bases and the J gene lost 4 bases, with 18 bases spanning the gap. CDR3 length equals 17 residues. The DNA of the CDR3 is TGTGCCAGCTCACCACCCAGTCAAATCTCGGCAAGCTATGGCTACACCTTC. Translating it yields CASSPPSQISASYGYTF. Filled out from reference TRBV18 and TRBJ1-2, the complete variable domain reads NAGVMQNPRHLVRRRGQEARLRCSPMKGHSHVYWYRQLPEEGLKFMVYLQKENIIDESGMPKERFSAEFPKEGPSILRIQQVVRGDSAAYFCASSPPSQISASYGYTFGSGTRLTVV.

V is TRBV2 and J is TRBJ1-6; possible D gene TRBD1, 6 bases. Germline assignment: CDR1 SNHLY and CDR2 FYNNEI. Trimming took off 5 bases at V and 7 bases at J, with 18 bases between the two ends. The CDR3 has 16 amino acids. The CDR3 region is CASSFGGNRANSPLHF. CDR3 nucleotides: TGTGCCAGCAGTTTCGGCGGGAACAGGGCGAATTCACCCCTCCACTTT.

Comment on this clonotype: A junction boundary mismatches the germline segment, possibly from a read error. The V call is TRBV5-1, the J call TRBJ2-7, with D perhaps being TRBD1 or TRBD2 (6 bases each). Germline assignment: CDR1 SGHRS and CDR2 YFSETQ. The CDR3 is 14 amino acids. The DNA of the CDR3 is TGCGCCAGCAGCTTCGGGGGCCGGTCCTACGAGCAGAACTTC. This codes for CASSFGGRSYEQNF.

In this sample, this clonotype turned up a few times. V gene TRBV11-2 combines with J gene TRBJ1-4, with D hard to call. Trimming removed 6 bases at V and 10 bases at J, with 12 bases between. CDR1 and CDR2 from the germline V gene are SGHAT and FQNNGV. The CDR3 sequence is 12 residues long. The CDR3 sequence: CASRDRSGKLFF. The CDR3 DNA follows: TGTGCCAGCAGGGACCGGTCGGGAAAACTGTTTTTT.

This clonotype was seen only a few times. The chain joins TRBV10-3 to TRBJ2-2; TRBD1 might be the D (6 bases). The CDR3 length is 15 residues. CDR1 ENHRY and CDR2 SYGVKD come from the germline V gene. Trimming left V 9 bases short and J 1 base short, with 15 bases between. CDR3 in DNA: TGTGCCATACCTACCGGGACAAGGAACACCGGGGAGCTGTTTTTT. Amino acids: CAIPTGTRNTGELFF.

This clonotype was counted at least ten times. V is TRBV12-3 or TRBV12-4 and J is TRBJ2-5; D uncertain. The CDR3 has 11 residues. V was trimmed by 5 bases and J by 3 bases, leaving 4 bases between them. The CDR3 loop is CASSMKETQYF. Here the CDR3 DNA reads TGTGCCAGCAGTATGAAAGAGACCCAGTACTTC.

This chain uses TRBV20-1 with TRBJ2-2; D is unclear. Germline lookup yields CDR1 DFQATT and CDR2 SNEGSKA (reference sequence). V lost 0 bases and J 0 bases, leaving 5 bases between the germline ends. The CDR3 loop spans 14 amino acids. CDR3 in amino acids: CSAREQANTGELFF. CDR3 sequence (DNA): TGCAGTGCTAGAGAGCAGGCGAACACCGGGGAGCTGTTTTTT.

This clonotype was seen many times. The chain has TRBV20-1 and TRBJ1-2; a possible D gene is TRBD1 (6 bases). Germline V lookup: CDR1 DFQATT, CDR2 SNEGSKA (reference sequence). The CDR3 runs 15 residues. The V end lost 0 bases, the J end lost 2 bases, and 13 bases lay between the germline ends. CDR3 loop: CSARDTGPKNYGYTF. CDR3 DNA: TGCAGTGCTAGAGATACAGGGCCAAAAAACTATGGCTACACCTTC.

As regards this clonotype: This CDR3 is missing its conserved last phenylalanine or tryptophan, likely due to a read error. It is unclear where the CDR3 begins or ends on the DNA, so no DNA is shown, and the CDR3 is as TCRdb lists it. The chain uses TRBV23-1 and TRBJ2-7; the D segment call TRBD1 is taken from the table without a DNA check. TRBV23-1 is sorted into the ORF group, with uncertain function. The CDR3 length is 13 residues, termini included. The CDR3 sequence: CASSQSPEGRKTL.

The chain uses TRBV6-2 or TRBV6-3 and TRBJ1-1; D is unclear. Germline CDR1 reads MNHEY; CDR2 reads SVGEGT. Between the trimmed V and J ends, which lost 4 bases and 1 base, there was a span of 4 bases. The CDR3 runs to 12 residues. The CDR3 nucleotides are TGTGCCAGCAGTTGGACGAACACTGAAGCTTTCTTT. This encodes CASSWTNTEAFF.

This clonotype was found a few times. The chain joins TRBV4-3 to TRBJ2-1, with D uncertain. CDR1 and CDR2 from the germline V gene are LGHNA and YSLEER. The CDR3 sequence is 17 residues long. V lost 2 bases to trimming and J lost 1 base, with 15 bases between them. The CDR3 nucleotides are TGCGCCAGCAGCCAAAATCCCCCCAGCACATCCTACAATGAGCAGTTCTTC. Translation: CASSQNPPSTSYNEQFF.

In this sample, this clonotype turned up a few times. CDR3 residues: CASSQLAGGPLSTDTQYF. DNA of the CDR3: TGTGCCAGCAGCCAACTAGCGGGAGGGCCTTTAAGCACAGATACGCAGTATTTT. The rearrangement joins TRBV12-3 or TRBV12-4 to TRBJ2-3, with TRBD2 matching over 13 bases. V lost 6 bases and J lost 0; bases outside the gene matches: 9. The CDR3 covers 18 residues.